One and the same sample provided the 27 T cell receptor beta chains below, sequenced in a study of T cells after yellow fever vaccination. TCRdb fed the 5' RACE reads into MiXCR, producing one record per CDR3 protein. This sample has 500,000 to 650,000 distinct CDR3 sequences, with about 12% found just once. The material sequenced was PBMCs, taken on the day of the yellow fever booster vaccination. These receptors were taken from a man aged 30 to 39 who received the YFV17D yellow fever vaccine.

The V call is TRBV7-2, the J call TRBJ2-3, with 8 bases fitting TRBD2. Losses at the gene ends were 5 bases for V and 2 bases for J; bases not matched to a gene: 3. Germline-derived CDR1 and CDR2 are SGHTA and FQGNSA. The CDR3 extends over 14 amino acids. Here the CDR3 DNA reads TGTGCCAGCAGCCCCGGGAGGGCCACAGATACGCAGTATTTT. Its protein product is CASSPGRATDTQYF.

This clonotype was recorded a few times. The rearrangement uses TRBV6-5 and TRBJ1-2; possible D gene TRBD1, 5 bases. The V and J ends lost 9 bases and 8 bases respectively, with 16 bases between them. Germline values: CDR1 MNHEY, CDR2 SVGAGI. The CDR3 is 12 residues long. The CDR3 DNA is TGTGCCAGTTCCGGGGGACCGACGGGCTACACCTTC. As protein: CASSGGPTGYTF.

This chain joins TRBV11-2 and TRBJ2-5, with 8 bases identical to TRBD1. Germline CDR1 is SGHAT and CDR2 is FQNNGV. This CDR3 spans 16 amino acids. V gave up 5 bases and J gave up 7 bases; unmatched junction bases: 15. The CDR3 region has the DNA TGTGCCAGCAGCCCGACCATCAGGGGGCTCGGGGGGACCCAGTACTTC. The encoded protein is CASSPTIRGLGGTQYF.

The table lists this clonotype with a few counts. The rearrangement links TRBV20-1 to TRBJ1-3; D call uncertain. The V end was cut by 6 bases, the J end by 0 bases, with 9 bases between. This CDR3 is built from 13 residues. Looked up from germline, CDR1 is DFQATT and CDR2 is SNEGSKA (reference sequence). CDR3 in DNA: TGCAGTGCAAGTAAGAGCTCTGGAAACACCATATATTTT. This sequence encodes CSASKSSGNTIYF.

This clonotype was seen only a few times. The rearrangement joins TRBV4-3 to TRBJ2-7; no clear D. V lost 4 bases to trimming and J lost 0 bases, with 13 bases between them. Germline V gives CDR1 LGHNA, CDR2 YSLEER. The CDR3 spans 15 residues. The CDR3 sequence: CASSLDGPDSYEQYF. CDR3 nucleotides: TGCGCCAGCAGCCTGGACGGGCCTGACTCCTACGAGCAGTACTTC.

V usage is TRBV7-8 and J usage is TRBJ1-1; D is perhaps TRBD1 (6 bases). Trimming took 5 bases from V and 4 from J, leaving 17 bases between them. The length of the CDR3 is 15 residues. Germline CDR1 and CDR2: SGHVS and FQNEAQ. The CDR3 protein is CASSPYTTGSTEAFF. The CDR3 DNA reads TGTGCCAGCAGCCCCTATACTACAGGGAGCACTGAAGCTTTCTTT.

This clonotype was seen only a few times. The genes are TRBV5-1 and TRBJ2-4, with 9 bases fitting TRBD1. Trimming removed 4 bases from V and 8 bases from J; junction bases left unmatched: 10. Germline lookup yields CDR1 SGHRS and CDR2 YFSETQ. The CDR3 has 15 residues. DNA for the CDR3: TGCGCCAGCAGCAGGGGGGACAGGGATTTGGACATTCAGTACTTC. Translating it yields CASSRGDRDLDIQYF.

V usage is TRBV20-1 and J usage is TRBJ2-5; TRBD2 aligns across 9 bases. The ends lost 6 bases at V and 2 bases at J; junction bases unmatched: 10. Germline V gives CDR1 DFQATT, CDR2 SNEGSKA (reference sequence). The CDR3 sequence is 15 residues long. For the CDR3, the DNA is TGCAGTGCCCTGACTAGCGGAGATTTTCAAGAGACCCAGTACTTC. It specifies CSALTSGDFQETQYF.

V and J are TRBV10-3 and TRBJ1-1, with TRBD1 matching 7 bases. The junction had 5 bases not matched to a gene; V was cut back by 5 bases and J by 8 bases. The CDR3 length is 12 residues. Germline V CDR1 and CDR2: ENHRY, SYGVKD. The CDR3 nucleotides are TGTGCCATCAGTTCCGGGACAGCCGAAGCTTTCTTT. Encoded protein: CAISSGTAEAFF.

The genes are TRBV7-6 and TRBJ1-4, with 8 bases that match TRBD1. Germline V lookup: CDR1 SGHVS, CDR2 FNYEAQ. Losses at the gene ends were 4 bases for V and 10 bases for J; bases not matched to a gene: 14. The CDR3 contains 16 residues. The CDR3: CASSSGQVPISGKLFF. The CDR3 DNA is TGTGCCAGCAGCTCGGGACAGGTCCCGATTAGTGGAAAACTGTTTTTT.

In regard to this clonotype: With a much larger clone just one base away, this may be a read error. This chain connects TRBV6-2 or TRBV6-3 to TRBJ2-7, with D perhaps given as TRBD1 or TRBD2 (5 bases each). V gave up 6 bases and J gave up 11 bases, with 14 bases separating them. This CDR3 region has 11 residues. CDR1 and CDR2 from the germline V gene are MNHEY and SVGEGT. The CDR3 DNA follows: TGTGCCAGCAGCTCCCGGGGCCGGAAGTACTTC. Amino acid sequence: CASSSRGRKYF.

This chain links TRBV4-3 with TRBJ2-1; 7 positions agree with TRBD2. The CDR3 is 17 residues long. Germline loops: CDR1 LGHNA, CDR2 YSLEER. V trimming: 4 bases; J trimming: 10 bases; junction bases outside the gene matches: 19. CDR3 bases: TGCGCCAGCAGCCTCCTAACGCGGGAGCTCAATGTTGGGGAGCAGTTCTTC. Its translation is CASSLLTRELNVGEQFF.

This clonotype was observed a few times. The chain carries TRBV7-2 and TRBJ2-7; D possibly corresponds to TRBD1 (6 bases). The germline V and J ends were trimmed by 5 bases and 3 bases, with 14 bases remaining between them. CDR1 SGHTA and CDR2 FQGNSA come from the germline V gene. The CDR3 is 14 residues long. CDR3 region: CASSLWDTHYEQYF. CDR3 nucleotides: TGTGCCAGCAGCCTATGGGACACGCACTACGAGCAGTACTTC.

This clonotype was observed many times. This rearrangement joins TRBV28 to TRBJ1-1, with unresolved D. The V gene lost 6 bases and the J gene lost 3 bases, with 8 bases spanning the gap. The CDR3 consists of 12 residues. CDR1 and CDR2 (germline): MDHEN, SYDVKM. The CDR3 spells CASRQTYTEAFF. The CDR3 coding sequence is TGTGCCAGCAGGCAAACGTACACTGAAGCTTTCTTT.

This clonotype was observed a handful of times. The rearrangement uses TRBV6-6 and TRBJ2-7; D is possibly TRBD2 (5 bases). CDR1 and CDR2 (germline): MNHNY, SVGAGI (reference sequence). The CDR3 is 13 residues long. The V end was cut by 2 bases, the J end by 2 bases, with 7 bases between. CDR3 in amino acids: CASSYGSPYEQYF. CDR3 nucleotides: TGTGCCAGCAGTTACGGGAGTCCCTACGAGCAGTACTTC.

In its sample, this clonotype was seen a few times. CDR3 DNA: TGCGCCAGCAGCGCGGGACTTTACAGCTCCTACAATGAGCAGTTCTTC. Translating it yields CASSAGLYSSYNEQFF. V gene TRBV5-1 combines with J gene TRBJ2-1, with D possibly matching TRBD2 (6 bases). The CDR3 totals 16 residues. Germline CDR1 is SGHRS and CDR2 is YFSETQ. The V gene lost 4 bases and the J gene lost 0 bases, with 14 bases spanning the gap.

This chain connects TRBV20-1 to TRBJ2-2; unclear D gene. The germline gives CDR1 DFQATT, CDR2 SNEGSKA (reference sequence). The ends were cut back, 0 bases at V and 4 bases at J, with 9 bases in the middle. The CDR3 spans 14 residues. The CDR3 coding sequence is TGCAGTGCTAGAGATTGGGCGATCACCGGGGAGCTGTTTTTT. Protein: CSARDWAITGELFF.

This clonotype was observed a few times. The rearrangement uses TRBV12-3 or TRBV12-4 and TRBJ1-3, with a weak D call TRBD1 (5 bases). CDR3 length equals 14 residues. V gave up 9 bases and J gave up 0 bases, with 12 bases separating them. Here the CDR3 DNA reads TGTGCCAGTATGGGGCCGGACTCTGGAAACACCATATATTTT. It codes for CASMGPDSGNTIYF.

The chain uses TRBV20-1 and TRBJ2-3; D perhaps matches TRBD2 (6 bases). CDR1 and CDR2 from the germline V gene are DFQATT and SNEGSKA (reference sequence). V was shortened by 4 bases and J by 2 bases, with 16 bases between the two germline ends. The CDR3 contains 15 residues. The CDR3 protein is CSAILLRENTDTQYF. In DNA, the CDR3 is TGCAGTGCTATTCTTCTCCGGGAGAACACAGATACGCAGTATTTT.

In its sample, this clonotype was seen many times. The chain uses TRBV7-9 and TRBJ2-1; D is ambiguous. Germline CDR1 reads SEHNR; CDR2 reads FQNEAQ (reference sequence). This CDR3 contains 14 residues. Trimming shortened V by 1 base and J by 2 bases, and 6 bases separated the two germline ends. CDR3 amino acids: CASSLDYAYNEQFF. In DNA, the CDR3 is TGTGCCAGCAGCTTAGACTATGCCTACAATGAGCAGTTCTTC. The full variable domain, in which reference TRBV7-9 and TRBJ2-1 provide the parts outside the CDR3, is DTGVSQNPRHKITKRGQNVTFRCDPISEHNRLYWYRQTLGQGPEFLTYFQNEAQLEKSRLLSDRFSAERPKGSFSTLEIQRTEQGDSAMYLCASSLDYAYNEQFFGPGTRLTVL.

This clonotype was counted only a few times. Because the CDR3's place on the DNA is in doubt, the DNA is left out and the CDR3 is given as listed by TCRdb. The chain links TRBV5-1 to TRBJ2-6; the table's D call TRBD1 went unverified against the DNA. Germline values: CDR1 SGHRS, CDR2 YFSETQ. The CDR3 contains 17 residues when both ends are counted. The CDR3 loop is CASSSSTGSSGANVLTF.

The chain is built from TRBV7-2 and TRBJ2-1; TRBD2 aligns across 15 bases. The CDR3 consists of 16 residues. J gave up 7 bases and V 6 bases, and 7 bases lay outside the gene matches. Germline V gives CDR1 SGHTA, CDR2 FQGNSA. The CDR3, as DNA: TGTGCCAGCAGTCCTTCAGGGACTAGCGGGAGGAATGAGCAGTTCTTC. This encodes CASSPSGTSGRNEQFF. The complete variable domain, with remaining parts taken from reference TRBV7-2 and TRBJ2-1, reads GAGVSQSPSNKVTEKGKDVELRCDPISGHTALYWYRQSLGQGLEFLIYFQGNSAPDKSGLPSDRFSAERTGGSVSTLTIQRTQQEDSAVYLCASSPSGTSGRNEQFFGPGTRLTVL.

This clonotype was counted a few times. The chain uses TRBV28 and TRBJ1-2; 8 nucleotides line up with TRBD1. The CDR3 extends over 14 amino acids. V lost 4 bases to trimming and J lost 8 bases; unmatched junction nucleotides: 9. Germline lookup yields CDR1 MDHEN and CDR2 SYDVKM. The CDR3 DNA reads TGTGCCAGCAGTTCGTACGTCAGGGGGCGCGGCTACACCTTC. Its protein is CASSSYVRGRGYTF.

This clonotype appeared a few times. The chain combines TRBV6-1 with TRBJ2-3; TRBD2 agrees at 11 bases. CDR3 length: 16 residues. Germline lookup yields CDR1 MNHNS and CDR2 SASEGT. After removal of 6 bases from V and 6 bases from J, the junction contained 11 bases not matched to a gene. The CDR3 reads CASRRGLAAVRDTQYF. Written as DNA, the CDR3 is TGTGCCAGCAGACGGGGACTAGCGGCCGTCAGGGATACGCAGTATTTT.

V usage is TRBV25-1 and J usage is TRBJ2-5; D gene ambiguous. The ends were cut back, 2 bases at V and 5 bases at J, with 9 bases in the middle. CDR3 length equals 13 residues. CDR1 is MGHDK, CDR2 SYGVNS, per germline. CDR3 nucleotides: TGTGCCAGCAGTGAAAGGGTATATGAGACCCAGTACTTC. It is translated as CASSERVYETQYF.

A few counts support this clonotype. The genes are TRBV28 and TRBJ2-2; 7 bases agree with TRBD2. Germline CDR1 MDHEN, CDR2 SYDVKM. The CDR3 length is 19 residues. V shed 5 bases, J shed 2 bases, and the junction held 17 bases outside the gene matches. The CDR3 DNA reads as TGTGCCAGCAGTCCTCCATTGGGGAGGGTTCGGCGCAACACCGGGGAGCTGTTTTTT. This encodes CASSPPLGRVRRNTGELFF. The entire variable domain, with the rest obtained from reference TRBV28 and TRBJ2-2, is as follows: DVKVTQSSRYLVKRTGEKVFLECVQDMDHENMFWYRQDPGLGLRLIYFSYDVKMKEKGDIPEGYSVSREKKERFSLILESASTNQTSMYLCASSPPLGRVRRNTGELFFGEGSRLTVL.

This clonotype has more than one count but fewer than ten. The chain employs TRBV7-8 and TRBJ2-7; 8 bases match TRBD1. CDR1 is SGHVS, CDR2 FQNEAQ, per germline. Unmatched junction bases numbered 7, after V lost 4 bases and J lost 2 bases. The CDR3 runs 15 residues. The CDR3 region is CASSSSRDRTYEQYF. The CDR3 DNA is TGTGCCAGCAGCTCCTCCCGGGACAGGACCTACGAGCAGTACTTC.